Below are 11 T cell receptor beta chains sequenced from a single sample in a study of long-term antiretroviral therapy in people with HIV. Samples were assayed with immunoSEQ v3.0 at survey level. This table comes from immunoSEQ multiplex PCR, and its TCRdb copy is limited to in-frame clones, with some not included. Among approximately 22,000 clones, roughly 84% were seen once, and the ten largest hold nearly 3.5%. Material: unsorted PBMCs, obtained 1.9 years after starting antiretroviral therapy. Receptors were obtained from a woman aged 45-60 years with HIV.

The chain links TRBV20-1 to TRBJ2-2, with a possible D match to TRBD1 (6 bases). Germline V lookup: CDR1 DFQATT, CDR2 SNEGSKA (reference sequence). The CDR3 covers 11 residues. The V gene lost 5 bases and the J gene lost 5 bases, with 6 bases spanning the gap. CDR3 sequence: CSAGTTGELFF. CDR3 bases: TGCAGTGCTGGGACAACCGGGGAGCTGTTTTTT.

V usage is TRBV5-6 and J usage is TRBJ2-7; TRBD2 matches 12 bases. The CDR3 extends over 14 amino acids. From germline, CDR1 is SGHDT and CDR2 YYEEEE. V lost 3 bases to trimming and J lost 3 bases; unmatched junction nucleotides: 1. This chain's CDR3 is CASSSTSGGYEQYF. CDR3 bases: TGTGCCAGCAGCTCGACTAGCGGGGGCTACGAGCAGTACTTC.

Relative to its sample, this clone is medium-sized. J is TRBJ2-1 and V is TRBV9; a weak D match, TRBD2 (7 bases). CDR3 length equals 14 residues. Germline V gene sequence: CDR1 SGDLS, CDR2 YYNGEE. Trimming took 4 bases from V and 12 from J, leaving 20 bases between them. CDR3 sequence: CASSPSGGQRGQFF. For the CDR3, the DNA is TGTGCCAGCAGCCCATCCGGGGGGCAACGGGGGCAGTTCTTC.

J is TRBJ2-7 and V is TRBV19; TRBD2 might be the D (5 bases). The V gene's germline CDR1 is LNHDA and CDR2 SQIVND (reference sequence). The CDR3 spans 12 residues. V shed 3 bases and J shed 8 bases, with 11 bases lying between them. The CDR3 spells CASSINREKQYF. The CDR3 region has the DNA TGTGCCAGTAGTATTAATCGGGAAAAGCAGTACTTC.

V is TRBV28 and J is TRBJ2-5, with a tentative D call TRBD1 (6 bases). With 5 bases removed from V and 2 bases from J, the gap between germline ends came to 15 bases. CDR3 length: 15 amino acids. Germline loops: CDR1 MDHEN, CDR2 SYDVKM. The CDR3 sequence: CASSLTWTEQETQYF. Here the CDR3 DNA reads TGTGCCAGCAGTCTCACCTGGACAGAGCAAGAGACCCAGTACTTC.

V is TRBV7-7 and J is TRBJ1-4; D not certain. The CDR3 consists of 12 residues. Deletions cut 5 bases from V and 7 bases from J, with 8 bases between. Germline V gives CDR1 SSHAT, CDR2 FNYEAQ (reference sequence). The DNA for the CDR3 is TGTGCCAGCAGCCCGGGTGGTGAAAAACTGTTTTTT. It translates to CASSPGGEKLFF. The entire variable domain, with the rest obtained from reference TRBV7-7 and TRBJ1-4, is as follows: GAGVSQSPRYKVTKRGQDVTLRCDPISSHATLYWYQQALGQGPEFLTYFNYEAQPDKSGLPSDRFSAERPEGSISTLTIQRTEQRDSAMYRCASSPGGEKLFFGSGTQLSVL.

This clone was counted between two and nine times. CDR3 nucleotide sequence: TGTGCCAGTAGTGCACAGGGCCAAGTGGGAAACACCATATATTTT. As protein: CASSAQGQVGNTIYF. The gene calls are TRBV19 and TRBJ1-3; maybe TRBD1 (6 bases). This CDR3 has 15 amino acids. Germline V gene data show CDR1 as LNHDA and CDR2 as SQIVND (reference sequence). V lost 5 bases and J lost 4, with 15 bases in between.

The V gene is TRBV10-3, the J gene TRBJ1-2, with no clear D. The CDR3 extends over 14 amino acids. Germline V lookup: CDR1 ENHRY, CDR2 SYGVKD. With 3 bases removed from V and 2 bases from J, the gap between germline ends came to 10 bases. The CDR3 loop reads CAISDSRINYGYTF. CDR3 nucleotides: TGTGCCATCAGTGACAGCCGAATAAACTATGGCTACACCTTC.

V gene TRBV27 combines with J gene TRBJ1-6; 11 bases agree with TRBD1. Germline CDR1 is MNHEY and CDR2 is SMNVEV (reference sequence). The CDR3 is 15 amino acids. Trimming cost V 3 bases and J 9 bases; bases outside gene matches: 4. The CDR3: CASSFGTGGSSPLHF. The CDR3 DNA reads as TGTGCCAGCAGTTTCGGGACAGGGGGTAGTTCACCCCTCCACTTT.

This sequence joins TRBV7-3 and TRBJ2-7; the D gene is possibly TRBD2 (5 bases). The CDR3 is 14 residues long. Germline CDR1 and CDR2: SGHTA and FQGTGA. The germline V and J ends were trimmed by 3 bases and 0 bases, with 9 bases remaining between them. This CDR3 is CASSLNRDSYEQYF. CDR3 DNA sequence: TGTGCCAGCAGCTTGAATCGGGACTCCTACGAGCAGTACTTC.

This sequence joins TRBV19 and TRBJ1-2; no definite D call. Germline CDR1 reads LNHDA; CDR2 reads SQIVND (reference sequence). The V end lost 2 bases, the J end lost 3 bases, and 1 base lay between the germline ends. The CDR3 sequence is 11 residues long. CDR3 amino acids: CASSIYYGYTF. The CDR3 nucleotides are TGTGCCAGTAGTATATACTATGGCTACACCTTC.